One sample yielded the 15 T cell receptor beta chains listed below, sequenced in a study of blood T cell repertoires in COVID-19. Libraries were prepared by immunoSEQ multiplex PCR; TCRdb keeps only in-frame clonotypes and omits some of them. The sample includes fewer than 600,000 clones, roughly 87% of them seen just once. Sequenced material: peripheral blood. Source of these receptors: a young man with COVID-19, enrolled during active disease.

This CDR3 reads CASSYRGASGSNEQFF. CDR3 sequence (DNA): TGTGCCAGCAGTTACAGAGGGGCTAGCGGGAGCAATGAGCAGTTCTTC. The chain links TRBV6-6 to TRBJ2-1; 10 bases map to TRBD2. The CDR3 length is 16 residues. From germline, CDR1 is MNHNY and CDR2 SVGAGI (reference sequence). V shed 2 bases and J 6 bases; nucleotides not matched to a gene: 7.

The rearrangement uses TRBV5-1 and TRBJ1-4; tentatively, D is TRBD1 (5 bases). V shed 4 bases and J shed 0 bases, with 7 bases lying between them. Per the germline V gene, CDR1 is SGHRS and CDR2 is YFSETQ. CDR3 length equals 14 residues. This chain's CDR3 is CASSDRATNEKLFF. The CDR3 DNA reads as TGCGCCAGCAGCGACAGAGCAACTAATGAAAAACTGTTTTTT.

V is TRBV12-5 and J is TRBJ2-7; 7 positions match TRBD2. CDR1 is LGHNT and CDR2 is FRNRAP in the germline V gene. Trimming at V came to 8 bases and at J to 0 bases, leaving 1 base not matched to a gene. CDR3 size: 12 residues. The CDR3 loop reads CASTGGSYEQYF. CDR3 in DNA: TGTGCTAGTACGGGAGGCTCCTACGAGCAGTACTTC.

This clone was counted once. This chain connects TRBV25-1 to TRBJ1-6; 8 bases are shared with TRBD1. V lost 8 bases to trimming and J lost 6 bases; unmatched junction nucleotides: 3. This CDR3 is 13 amino acids long. Germline loops: CDR1 MGHDK, CDR2 SYGVNS. In nucleotides, the CDR3 is TGTGCCAGCCGCGGACAGGGTAATTCACCCCTCCACTTT. Translation gives CASRGQGNSPLHF.

The chain carries TRBV6-5 and TRBJ2-7; 7 nucleotides align to TRBD1. After removal of 6 bases from V and 2 bases from J, the junction contained 7 bases not matched to a gene. The length of the CDR3 is 14 residues. CDR1 MNHEY and CDR2 SVGAGI come from the germline V gene. Here the CDR3 DNA reads TGTGCCAGCAGCAAAAGCAGGGGGACCTACGAGCAGTACTTC. Translated, it gives CASSKSRGTYEQYF.

The chain combines TRBV6-5 with TRBJ1-1, with no clear D. CDR3 size: 14 residues. In germline, CDR1 is MNHEY, CDR2 SVGAGI. V lost 7 bases and J lost 0, with 12 bases in between. The CDR3 here is CASIMAGMNTEAFF. DNA for the CDR3: TGTGCCAGCATCATGGCGGGTATGAACACTGAAGCTTTCTTT.

This chain connects TRBV2 to TRBJ1-1, with D unresolved. With 6 bases removed from V and 11 bases from J, the gap between germline ends came to 10 bases. The CDR3 has 10 amino acids. Germline CDR1 is SNHLY and CDR2 is FYNNEI. CDR3 nucleotide sequence: TGTGCCAGCAGGCAGGTTTCGGCTTTCTTT. This codes for CASRQVSAFF.

The genes are TRBV4-1 and TRBJ1-2, with a weak D call TRBD1 (6 bases). This CDR3 comprises 15 residues. The V and J ends lost 0 bases and 7 bases respectively, with 15 bases between them. CDR1 is MGHRA and CDR2 is YSYEKL in the germline V gene. The CDR3 region is CASSQDWRGRVGYTF. CDR3 nucleotides: TGCGCCAGCAGCCAAGATTGGAGGGGGAGGGTTGGCTACACCTTC.

The V gene is TRBV24-1, the J gene TRBJ1-1, with TRBD1 as a possible D gene (6 bases). V was trimmed by 9 bases and J by 11 bases, leaving 15 bases between them. The germline gives CDR1 KGHDR, CDR2 SFDVKD. The CDR3 contains 11 residues. Written as DNA, the CDR3 is TGTGCCACCGCTCGGGGGGGCGCCGCTTTCTTT. As protein: CATARGGAAFF.

CDR3 amino acids: CASSYSGGSYEQYF. The CDR3 nucleotides read TGCGCCAGCAGCTATTCAGGGGGCTCCTACGAGCAGTACTTC. This chain connects TRBV5-1 to TRBJ2-7; 7 nucleotides match TRBD1. The CDR3 covers 14 residues. CDR1 SGHRS and CDR2 YFSETQ come from the germline V gene. J was trimmed by 0 bases and V by 3 bases; bases with no gene match: 3.

This chain connects TRBV15 to TRBJ2-7; 11 bases map to TRBD1. This CDR3 comprises 15 residues. Germline V gene lookup returns CDR1 LNHNV and CDR2 YYDKDF (reference sequence). Trimming at V came to 5 bases and at J to 3 bases, leaving 6 bases not matched to a gene. The DNA for the CDR3 is TGTGCCACCAGCGGCTCCGGGACAGGGGGCTACGAGCAGTACTTC. Encoded protein: CATSGSGTGGYEQYF.

This clone showed up just once. The gene calls are TRBV12-3 or TRBV12-4 and TRBJ2-5; 8 nucleotides line up with TRBD1. The CDR3 length is 13 residues. Germline trimming cut 6 bases from V and 5 bases from J; bases unmatched to any gene: 5. The CDR3 protein is CASRDRDGETQYF. The DNA of the CDR3 is TGTGCCAGCAGGGACAGGGATGGGGAGACCCAGTACTTC.

This clone has a handful of counts. The chain has TRBV28 and TRBJ1-2; 7 bases align to TRBD1. The junction had 4 bases not matched to a gene; V was cut back by 6 bases and J by 3 bases. This CDR3 has 13 amino acids. From germline, CDR1 is MDHEN and CDR2 SYDVKM. The CDR3: CASSPGQHYGYTF. The CDR3 region has the DNA TGTGCCAGCAGCCCGGGACAGCACTATGGCTACACCTTC.

The chain links TRBV2 to TRBJ1-1, with D possibly matching TRBD1 (5 bases). Germline-derived CDR1 and CDR2 are SNHLY and FYNNEI. The CDR3 covers 13 residues. Trimming shortened V by 11 bases and J by 4 bases, and 17 bases separated the two germline ends. In DNA, the CDR3 is TGTGCCTTACAGCGATGGGGCTCCACTGAAGCTTTCTTT. It codes for CALQRWGSTEAFF.

This sequence joins TRBV18 and TRBJ1-1, with a weak D call TRBD1 (6 bases). This CDR3 has 15 amino acids. Germline V gene data show CDR1 as KGHSH and CDR2 as LQKENI. Trimming shortened V by 6 bases and J by 1 base, and 15 bases separated the two germline ends. The CDR3 protein is CASSRTVGRNTEAFF. In DNA, the CDR3 is TGTGCCAGCTCCCGGACAGTTGGGCGGAACACTGAAGCTTTCTTT. Combining the CDR3 with reference TRBV18 and TRBJ1-1 gives the whole variable domain NAGVMQNPRHLVRRRGQEARLRCSPMKGHSHVYWYRQLPEEGLKFMVYLQKENIIDESGMPKERFSAEFPKEGPSILRIQQVVRGDSAAYFCASSRTVGRNTEAFFGQGTRLTVV.